This TCR beta chain derives from a study of shared clonotypes between healthy human individuals. CDR3 length equals 16 residues. Trimming took 5 bases from V and 6 from J, leaving 23 bases between them. The germline gives CDR1 MDHEN, CDR2 SYDVKM. The repertoire was sequenced with immunoSEQ multiplex PCR; TCRdb's copy has only in-frame clones and lacks some. The table includes some 1.5 million clones, approximately 97% detected once. Material: naive CD4+ T cells sorted from blood. Described subset: CD45RA+ positively selected. This TCR came from a man between 25 and 39 years old in good health. This rearrangement joins TRBV28 to TRBJ2-7; D could derive from TRBD1 or TRBD2 (6 bases each). Here the CDR3 reads CASSPPRGQGLSEQYF. CDR3 coding DNA: TGTGCCAGCAGTCCACCACGGGGGCAGGGCCTCAGCGAGCAGTACTTC.